Below, 24 T cell receptor beta chains from the same sample are listed, as sequenced in a study of cytomegalovirus exposure and HLA in healthy donors. The data were produced by immunoSEQ multiplex PCR, yet TCRdb's version contains in-frame clones alone and is incomplete. The data show approximately 180,000 clones, with about 82% seen just once and 1.4% to 1.5% held by the top ten. Input material: PBMCs. The receptors derive from a woman aged 18-35 years in good health and CMV-seronegative.

The CDR3 loop is CASSLLGTSTDTQYF. The CDR3 DNA is TGTGCCAGCAGCTTGCTGGGCACTAGCACAGATACGCAGTATTTT. The chain combines TRBV7-6 with TRBJ2-3; D not resolved. Germline assignment: CDR1 SGHVS and CDR2 FNYEAQ. This CDR3 contains 15 residues. V lost 3 bases to trimming and J lost 0 bases, with 10 bases between them.

This chain joins TRBV27 and TRBJ1-2, with 7 positions matching TRBD1. V lost 2 bases, J lost 3 bases, and 18 bases stayed unmatched. The CDR3 consists of 19 residues. Germline V gene data show CDR1 as MNHEY and CDR2 as SMNVEV (reference sequence). CDR3 nucleotide sequence: TGTGCCAGCAGTTTAAGAGGGCCGACAGGGTCGGGATGGGACTATGGCTACACCTTC. It specifies CASSLRGPTGSGWDYGYTF.

The chain carries TRBV30 and TRBJ1-2, with 8 bases matching TRBD1. The V gene end was trimmed by 7 bases and the J gene end by 8 bases; junction bases not matched to a gene: 15. This CDR3 has 14 amino acids. Per the germline V gene, CDR1 is GTSNPN and CDR2 is SVGIG (reference sequence). The CDR3 coding sequence is TGTGCCTCGACTCTCGGACAGGGAGTGTGGGGCTACACCTTC. Protein: CASTLGQGVWGYTF.

The chain is built from TRBV6-1 and TRBJ1-6, with TRBD1 as a possible D gene (5 bases). CDR3 size: 14 residues. V was cut by 10 bases and J by 3 bases, with 13 bases left in between. Per germline, CDR1 MNHNS and CDR2 SASEGT. The DNA of the CDR3 is TGTGCCATACCGGACACGAACTATAATTCACCCCTCCACTTT. This codes for CAIPDTNYNSPLHF.

The chain couples TRBV5-1 to TRBJ1-5; D perhaps matches TRBD1 (6 bases). This CDR3 contains 13 residues. CDR1 SGHRS and CDR2 YFSETQ come from the germline V gene. Trimming took 5 bases from V and 7 from J, leaving 13 bases between them. The CDR3 DNA reads as TGCGCCAGCAGTCAGGGGCCGGGACAGCCCCAGCATTTT. Protein sequence: CASSQGPGQPQHF.

The chain uses TRBV11-1 and TRBJ1-1; 7 bases agree with TRBD1. The CDR3 is 15 residues long. CDR1 and CDR2 from the germline V gene are SGHAT and FQDESV (reference sequence). V was pared by 5 bases and J by 4 bases, with 10 bases of the junction left unmatched. The CDR3 DNA reads TGTGCCAGCAGCCTAAGACAGGGTTGGGGCACTGAAGCTTTCTTT. It translates to CASSLRQGWGTEAFF.

This clone was detected only once. J is TRBJ2-7 and V is TRBV19; 10 nucleotides agree with TRBD1. Germline loops: CDR1 LNHDA, CDR2 SQIVND (reference sequence). Trimming at V came to 6 bases and at J to 1 base, leaving 6 bases not matched to a gene. The CDR3 is made up of 15 amino acids. CDR3 nucleotide sequence: TGTGCCAGTAGCCCTGGGACAGGGGCTTCCTACGAGCAGTACTTC. It yields the protein CASSPGTGASYEQYF.

The V gene is TRBV2, the J gene TRBJ2-7, with D perhaps matching TRBD2 (6 bases). This CDR3 comprises 15 residues. CDR1 is SNHLY and CDR2 is FYNNEI in the germline V gene. Trimming cost V 7 bases and J 0 bases, with 16 bases left between them. CDR3 coding DNA: TGTGCCAGCAAAGGTCAATGGCGGGACTCCTACGAGCAGTACTTC. Translating gives CASKGQWRDSYEQYF.

The chain joins TRBV7-9 to TRBJ2-5; 9 bases agree with TRBD1. CDR1 SEHNR and CDR2 FQNEAQ come from the germline V gene (reference sequence). V gave up 4 bases and J gave up 5 bases; unmatched junction bases: 8. This CDR3 region has 15 residues. The CDR3 DNA reads TGTGCCAGCAGCTCAAGGGACAGGGCCCGGGAGACCCAGTACTTC. Protein: CASSSRDRARETQYF.

The chain recombines TRBV15 with TRBJ1-2; weak D call: TRBD1 (6 bases). V dropped 1 base and J dropped 3 bases, with 12 bases sitting between them. Looked up from germline, CDR1 is LNHNV and CDR2 is YYDKDF (reference sequence). The CDR3 is made up of 15 amino acids. CDR3 protein: CATSRAGRGDYGYTF. DNA for the CDR3: TGTGCCACCAGCAGAGCGGGCAGGGGCGACTATGGCTACACCTTC.

The rearrangement links TRBV4-1 to TRBJ1-5, with 9 positions matching TRBD1. The germline CDR1 and CDR2 sequences are MGHRA and YSYEKL. This CDR3 region has 16 residues. After removal of 2 bases from V and 6 bases from J, the junction contained 8 bases not matched to a gene. In DNA form, the CDR3 reads TGCGCCAGCAGCCAACCGGACAGGGGCCGAGGTCAGCCCCAGCATTTT. It encodes CASSQPDRGRGQPQHF.

The gene calls are TRBV15 and TRBJ2-1; 12 bases align to TRBD1. V gave up 2 bases and J gave up 0 bases; unmatched junction bases: 8. The CDR3 is made up of 19 amino acids. Germline V gene data show CDR1 as LNHNV and CDR2 as YYDKDF (reference sequence). CDR3 nucleotides: TGTGCCACCAGCAGATCGTGGGACAGGGGGCCCTTCTCCTACAATGAGCAGTTCTTC. This encodes CATSRSWDRGPFSYNEQFF.

The chain is built from TRBV4-2 and TRBJ2-1, with TRBD1 matching 8 bases. The V and J ends lost 0 bases and 5 bases, in that order; junction bases with no gene match: 6. The CDR3 covers 16 residues. Germline CDR1 reads LGHNA; CDR2 reads YNFKEQ. The CDR3: CASSQEGGTGNNEQFF. For the CDR3, the DNA is TGTGCCAGCAGCCAAGAAGGAGGGACAGGAAACAATGAGCAGTTCTTC.

The CDR3 DNA follows: TGTGCCATCAGTGAGTCGGGGACAGGAAACTATGGCTACACCTTC. Protein: CAISESGTGNYGYTF. V is TRBV10-3 and J is TRBJ1-2, with 8 bases lining up with TRBD1. The CDR3 is 15 amino acids. CDR1 and CDR2 (germline): ENHRY, SYGVKD. Unmatched junction bases numbered 2, after V lost 0 bases and J lost 2 bases.

The rearrangement links TRBV6-1 to TRBJ2-7; 10 bases fit TRBD1. V lost 2 bases and J lost 4; bases outside the gene matches: 5. This CDR3 region has 15 residues. Germline values: CDR1 MNHNS, CDR2 SASEGT. The CDR3 DNA follows: TGTGCCAGCAGTGAATGGGACAGGGGTCTTTACGAGCAGTACTTC. It specifies CASSEWDRGLYEQYF.

The rearrangement uses TRBV4-1 and TRBJ1-4; D perhaps matches TRBD1 (6 bases). The germline CDR1 and CDR2 sequences are MGHRA and YSYEKL. The V and J ends lost 4 bases and 0 bases respectively, with 12 bases between them. The CDR3 length is 16 residues. The CDR3 bases are TGCGCCAGCAGCCCGGGGACAACGGCAACTAATGAAAAACTGTTTTTT. Its protein product is CASSPGTTATNEKLFF.

The chain is built from TRBV6-1 and TRBJ2-1; D is uncertain. Germline V gene data show CDR1 as MNHNS and CDR2 as SASEGT. V was cut by 2 bases and J by 5 bases, with 10 bases left in between. The CDR3 consists of 14 residues. CDR3 sequence: CASSEWSKNNEQFF. Here the CDR3 DNA reads TGTGCCAGCAGTGAATGGAGTAAAAACAATGAGCAGTTCTTC.

The genes are TRBV6-5 and TRBJ2-4; D gene uncertain. V was cut by 7 bases and J by 9 bases, with 19 bases left in between. The germline CDR1 and CDR2 sequences are MNHEY and SVGAGI. This CDR3 is built from 14 residues. The CDR3 here is CASTPRGEISIQYF. DNA for the CDR3: TGTGCCAGCACCCCTCGCGGCGAGATAAGCATTCAGTACTTC.

As regards this clone: The CDR3 end shows no conserved phenylalanine or tryptophan, and so a read error is likely. It is unclear where the CDR3 begins or ends on the DNA, so no DNA is shown, and the CDR3 is as TCRdb lists it. The rearrangement joins TRBV6-5 to TRBJ2-7; the table gives TRBD1 as D, unverified against the DNA. CDR1 MNHEY and CDR2 SVGAGI come from the germline V gene. The CDR3 spans 14 amino acids, including both terminal residues. The CDR3 spells CASSEPGQGTGLPA.

This clone has just one count. The J gene is TRBJ2-7, the V gene TRBV5-4; D is perhaps TRBD1 (5 bases). Trimming pared 1 base from V and 0 bases from J, leaving 11 bases between. Germline CDR1 reads SGHNT; CDR2 reads YYREEE (reference sequence). The CDR3 length is 15 residues. CDR3: CASSLRQGFSYEQYF. CDR3 nucleotide sequence: TGTGCCAGCAGCTTGAGGCAGGGATTCTCCTACGAGCAGTACTTC.

V is TRBV20-1 and J is TRBJ2-5; unclear D gene. Germline V gene lookup returns CDR1 DFQATT and CDR2 SNEGSKA (reference sequence). V shed 6 bases and J shed 0 bases, with 5 bases lying between them. The CDR3 sequence is 11 residues long. CDR3 in amino acids: CSAQYQETQYF. CDR3 coding DNA: TGCAGTGCCCAGTACCAAGAGACCCAGTACTTC.

V and J are TRBV13 and TRBJ2-1; D perhaps matches TRBD2 (6 bases). Per germline, CDR1 PRHDT and CDR2 FYEKMQ (reference sequence). The V and J ends lost 8 bases and 0 bases respectively, with 11 bases between them. The CDR3 consists of 14 residues. The CDR3 nucleotides read TGTGCCAGCGGGGCGACTAGCTCCTACAATGAGCAGTTCTTC. Protein product: CASGATSSYNEQFF. Together with reference TRBV13 and TRBJ2-1, the CDR3 gives the full variable domain: AAGVIQSPRHLIKEKRETATLKCYPIPRHDTVYWYQQGPGQDPQFLISFYEKMQSDKGSIPDRFSAQQFSDYHSELNMSSLELGDSALYFCASGATSSYNEQFFGPGTRLTVL.

The chain links TRBV29-1 to TRBJ2-3, with a weak D call TRBD2 (7 bases). The CDR3 spans 12 residues. Germline-derived CDR1 and CDR2 are SQVTM and ANQGSEA. The ends were cut back, 7 bases at V and 3 bases at J, with 11 bases in the middle. The CDR3 DNA is TGCAGCGAAGAGGGGGGGACAGATACGCAGTATTTT. Its protein is CSEEGGTDTQYF.

V is TRBV29-1 and J is TRBJ2-5, with 7 bases matching TRBD2. V was clipped by 7 bases and J by 6 bases; unmatched bases: 8. Germline CDR1 is SQVTM and CDR2 is ANQGSEA. The CDR3 length is 12 residues. This CDR3 reads CSAEGGGKTQYF. The CDR3 nucleotides read TGCAGCGCTGAGGGCGGGGGAAAGACCCAGTACTTC.